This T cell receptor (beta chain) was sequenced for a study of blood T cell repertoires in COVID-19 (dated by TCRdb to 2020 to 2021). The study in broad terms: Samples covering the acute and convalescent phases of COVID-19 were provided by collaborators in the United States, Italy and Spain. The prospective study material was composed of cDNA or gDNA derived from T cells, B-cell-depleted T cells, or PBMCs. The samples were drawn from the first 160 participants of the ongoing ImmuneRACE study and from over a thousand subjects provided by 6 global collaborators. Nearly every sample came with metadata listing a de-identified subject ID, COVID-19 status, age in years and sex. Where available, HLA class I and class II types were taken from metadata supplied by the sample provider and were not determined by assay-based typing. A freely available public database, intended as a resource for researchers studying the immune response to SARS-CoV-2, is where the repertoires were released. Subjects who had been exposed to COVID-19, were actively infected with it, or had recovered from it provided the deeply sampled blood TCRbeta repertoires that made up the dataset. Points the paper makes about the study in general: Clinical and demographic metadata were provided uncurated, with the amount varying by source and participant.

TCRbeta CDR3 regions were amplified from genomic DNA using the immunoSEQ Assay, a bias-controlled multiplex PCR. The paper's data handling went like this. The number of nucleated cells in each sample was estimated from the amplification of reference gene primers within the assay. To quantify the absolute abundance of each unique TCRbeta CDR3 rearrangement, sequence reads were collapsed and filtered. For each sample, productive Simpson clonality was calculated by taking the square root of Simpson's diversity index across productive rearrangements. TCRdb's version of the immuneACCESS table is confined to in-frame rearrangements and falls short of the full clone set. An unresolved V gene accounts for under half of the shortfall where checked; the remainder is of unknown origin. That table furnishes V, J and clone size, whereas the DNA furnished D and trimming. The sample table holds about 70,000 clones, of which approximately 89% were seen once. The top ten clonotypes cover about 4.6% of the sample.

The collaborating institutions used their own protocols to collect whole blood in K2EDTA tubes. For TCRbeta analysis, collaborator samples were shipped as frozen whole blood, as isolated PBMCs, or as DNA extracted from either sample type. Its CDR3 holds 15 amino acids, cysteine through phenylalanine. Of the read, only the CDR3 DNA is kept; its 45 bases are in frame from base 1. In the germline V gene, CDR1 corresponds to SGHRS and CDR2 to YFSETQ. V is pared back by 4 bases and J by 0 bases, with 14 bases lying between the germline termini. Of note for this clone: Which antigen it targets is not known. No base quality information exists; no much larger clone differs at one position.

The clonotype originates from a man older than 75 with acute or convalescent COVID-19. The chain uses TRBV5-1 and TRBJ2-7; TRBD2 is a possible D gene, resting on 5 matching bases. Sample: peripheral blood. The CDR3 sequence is CASSQTRTDSYEQYF. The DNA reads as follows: TGCGCCAGCAGCCAAACCCGGACTGACTCCTACGAGCAGTACTTC.